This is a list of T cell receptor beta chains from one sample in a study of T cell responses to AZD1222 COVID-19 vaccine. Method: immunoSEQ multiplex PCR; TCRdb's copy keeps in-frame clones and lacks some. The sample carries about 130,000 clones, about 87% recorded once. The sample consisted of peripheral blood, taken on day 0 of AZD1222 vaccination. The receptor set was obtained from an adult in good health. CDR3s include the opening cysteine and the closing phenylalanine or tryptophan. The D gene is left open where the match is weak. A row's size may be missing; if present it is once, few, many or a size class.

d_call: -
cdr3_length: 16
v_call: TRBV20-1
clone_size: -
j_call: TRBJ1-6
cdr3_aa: CSASPPPAGVGSPLHF
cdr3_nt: TGCAGTGCTAGTCCCCCCCCGGCGGGGGTTGGTTCACCCCTCCACTTT

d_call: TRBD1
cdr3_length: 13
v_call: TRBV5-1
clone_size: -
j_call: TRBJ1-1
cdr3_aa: CASRGDSNTEAFF
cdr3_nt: TGCGCCAGCAGAGGGGACAGCAACACTGAAGCTTTCTTT

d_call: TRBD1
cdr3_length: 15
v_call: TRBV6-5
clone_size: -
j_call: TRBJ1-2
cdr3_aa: CASSYDPDRAYGYTF
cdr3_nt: TGTGCCAGCAGTTACGATCCGGACAGGGCCTATGGCTACACCTTC

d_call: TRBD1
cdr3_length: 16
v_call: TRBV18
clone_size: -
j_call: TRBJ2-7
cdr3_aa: CASSLGTGRGPYEQYF
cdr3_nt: TGTGCCAGCTCACTAGGGACAGGGAGGGGTCCCTACGAGCAGTACTTC

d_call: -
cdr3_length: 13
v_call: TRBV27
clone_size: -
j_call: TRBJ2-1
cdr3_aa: CASSLRRHNEQFF
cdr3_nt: TGTGCCAGCAGCTTAAGGCGACACAATGAGCAGTTCTTC

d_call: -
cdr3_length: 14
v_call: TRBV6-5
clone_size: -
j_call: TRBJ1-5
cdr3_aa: CASSYSGVDQPQHF
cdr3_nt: TGTGCCAGCAGTTACTCCGGGGTGGATCAGCCCCAGCATTTT

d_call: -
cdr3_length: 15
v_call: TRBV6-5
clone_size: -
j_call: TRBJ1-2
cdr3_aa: CASSYLPRGGDGYTF
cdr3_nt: TGTGCCAGCAGTTACCTCCCAAGGGGAGGAGATGGCTACACCTTC

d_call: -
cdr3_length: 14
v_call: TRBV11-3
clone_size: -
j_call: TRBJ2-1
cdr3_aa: CASSSSRSYNEQFF
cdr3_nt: TGTGCCAGCAGCTCTAGCCGCTCCTACAATGAGCAGTTCTTC

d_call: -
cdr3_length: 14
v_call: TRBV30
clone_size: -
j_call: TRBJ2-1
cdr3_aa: CAWSVPRLYNEQFF
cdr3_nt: TGTGCCTGGAGTGTACCCCGACTTTACAATGAGCAGTTCTTC

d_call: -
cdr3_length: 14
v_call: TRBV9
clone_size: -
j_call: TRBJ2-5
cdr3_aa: CASSVAGGQETQYF
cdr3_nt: TGTGCCAGCAGCGTAGCAGGGGGGCAAGAGACCCAGTACTTC

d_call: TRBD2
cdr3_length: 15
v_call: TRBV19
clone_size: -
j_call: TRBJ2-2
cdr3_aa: CASNPGLALTGELFF
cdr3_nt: TGTGCCAGTAACCCGGGACTAGCGTTGACCGGGGAGCTGTTTTTT

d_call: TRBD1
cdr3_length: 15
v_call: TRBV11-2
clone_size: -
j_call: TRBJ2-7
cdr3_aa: CASSRQGGLGYEQYF
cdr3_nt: TGTGCCAGCAGCAGACAGGGGGGGCTTGGCTACGAGCAGTACTTC

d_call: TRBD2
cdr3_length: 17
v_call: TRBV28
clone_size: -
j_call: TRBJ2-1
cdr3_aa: CASSLYPTLGSGTEQFF
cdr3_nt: TGTGCCAGCAGTTTATACCCCACCCTGGGTAGCGGGACTGAGCAGTTCTTC

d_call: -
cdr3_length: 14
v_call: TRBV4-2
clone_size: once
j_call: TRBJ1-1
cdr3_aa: CASSQEGRNTEASF
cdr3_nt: TGTGCCAGCAGCCAAGAAGGCCGGAACACTGAAGCTTCCTTT

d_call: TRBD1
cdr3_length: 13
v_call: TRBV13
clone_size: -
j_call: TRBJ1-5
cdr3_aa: CARDRGQHQPQHF
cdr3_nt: TGTGCCAGGGACAGGGGGCAGCATCAGCCCCAGCATTTT

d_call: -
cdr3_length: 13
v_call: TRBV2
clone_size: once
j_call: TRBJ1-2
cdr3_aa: CASSDTANYGYTF
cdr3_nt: TGTGCCAGCAGTGACACAGCTAACTATGGCTACACCTTC

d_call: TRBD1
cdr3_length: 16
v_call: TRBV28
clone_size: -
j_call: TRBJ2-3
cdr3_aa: CASSTRGQGETDTQYF
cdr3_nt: TGTGCCAGCAGTACCCGTGGACAGGGAGAAACAGATACGCAGTATTTT

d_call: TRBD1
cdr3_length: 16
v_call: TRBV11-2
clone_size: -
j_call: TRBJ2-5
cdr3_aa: CASSSTGARLSETQYF
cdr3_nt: TGTGCCAGCAGCTCAACAGGGGCCCGCTTGAGCGAGACCCAGTACTTC